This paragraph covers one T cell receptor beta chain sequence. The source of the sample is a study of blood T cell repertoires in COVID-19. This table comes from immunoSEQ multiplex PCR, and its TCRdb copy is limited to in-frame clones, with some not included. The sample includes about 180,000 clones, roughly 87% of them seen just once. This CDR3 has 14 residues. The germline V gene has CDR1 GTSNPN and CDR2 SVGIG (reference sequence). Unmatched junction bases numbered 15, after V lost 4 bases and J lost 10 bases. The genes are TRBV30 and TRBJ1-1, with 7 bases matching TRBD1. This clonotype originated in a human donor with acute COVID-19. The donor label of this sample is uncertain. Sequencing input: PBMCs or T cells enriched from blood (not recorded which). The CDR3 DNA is TGTGCCTGGAATCGAGGGGGCCGGGGACGTATAGCTTTCTTT. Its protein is CAWNRGGRGRIAFF.